This TCR beta chain was retrieved from a study of blood T cell repertoires in COVID-19 (dated by TCRdb to the early 2020s). Notes on the research overall: Collaborator samples came from the United States, Italy and Spain and covered acute and convalescent phases of COVID-19. The prospective study material was composed of cDNA or gDNA derived from T cells, B-cell-depleted T cells, or PBMCs. The dataset comprised deeply sampled blood TCRbeta repertoires from subjects exposed to, actively infected with, or recovered from COVID-19. The repertoires were released in a freely available public database meant as a resource for research on the immune response to SARS-CoV-2. Samples were obtained from the ongoing ImmuneRACE study (first 160 participants) and from 1,200 or so subjects provided by 6 global collaborators. Nearly every sample came with metadata listing a de-identified subject ID, COVID-19 status, age in years and sex. Where available, HLA class I and class II types were taken from metadata supplied by the sample provider and were not determined by assay-based typing.

A second Seattle source provided samples from volunteer blood donors who had recovered from COVID-19. The collaborating institutions used their own protocols to collect whole blood in K2EDTA tubes. For TCRbeta analysis, collaborators shipped samples in one of three forms: frozen whole blood, isolated PBMCs, or DNA extracted from either of those sample types. TCRbeta CDR3 regions were amplified from genomic DNA by means of the immunoSEQ Assay, a bias-controlled multiplex PCR. Regarding the original processing steps: The number of nucleated cells in each sample was estimated from the amplification of reference gene primers within the assay. To quantify the absolute abundance of each unique TCRbeta CDR3 rearrangement, sequence reads were collapsed and filtered. For each sample, productive Simpson clonality was calculated as the square root of Simpson's diversity index across productive rearrangements. TCRdb retrieved this table from immuneACCESS and kept in-frame rearrangements only. Not all clones are present; in checked studies, unresolved V genes account for under half, and no reason is known for the remainder. V and J calls and clone size are as listed in that table; D and trimming were resolved from the DNA. Within this sample are nearly 250,000 clones, with around nine tenths of them counted one time only. Of the sample, under 2% is held by the ten largest clones.

The CDR3 covers 16 residues, taking in both the cysteine and the phenylalanine. The retained sequence is limited to the CDR3, 48 bases, with the frame set at the first base. The germline V gene (reference sequence) supplies CDR1 MNHNY and CDR2 SVGAGI. Trimming removed 7 bases from V and 2 bases from J, leaving 21 bases between the germline ends. On this clone: Its antigen specificity is not known. No qualities accompany the bases; no much larger clone lies one base away.

General findings and caveats noted by the study authors: The quantity of clinical and demographic metadata differed by source and by participant and was supplied without curation.

The chain was built from TRBV6-6 and TRBJ2-7, and possibly TRBD2, on 7 matching bases. Specimen: peripheral blood. This TCR derives from a woman aged 55-70 years who had recovered from COVID-19. The CDR3 is CASTHGRGGRPYEQYF. DNA sequence: TGTGCCAGCACCCACGGCAGGGGAGGGAGGCCCTACGAGCAGTACTTC.